These T cell receptor beta chains were read from a single sample in a study of regulatory T cells in long-lasting Graves disease. MiXCR was run by TCRdb on the multiplex PCR reads, yielding one entry per CDR3 protein. The table lists 350,000 to 550,000 distinct CDR3 sequences, 14% to 15% of them singletons, with 16% in the top ten. The sample was also reused in another study, on T cells in Graves' hyperthyroidism and ophthalmopathy.

Sequencing used peripheral blood mononuclear cells (PBMCs), obtained at new diagnosis, from a patient treated with antithyroid drugs. The source is a woman in her twenties or thirties with Graves disease. CDR3s include the opening cysteine and the closing phenylalanine or tryptophan.

>TRBV7-3|TRBJ2-1
CASSLFASSGRGLYNEQFF
>TRBV10-3|TRBJ1-5
CAISESSRGGLQPQHF
>TRBV11-2|TRBJ1-2
CASSLGGVRGTGYTF
>TRBV24-1|TRBJ2-1
CATSDWGTSVNNEQFF
>TRBV12-3/TRBV12-4|TRBJ1-2
CASTPQETHGYTF
>TRBV6-1|TRBJ2-2
CASSRRTDKSTGELFF
>TRBV18|TRBJ2-5
CASSPPGGVAGVETQYF
>TRBV28|TRBJ1-5
CASSLEGLRNQPQHF
>TRBV3-1|TRBJ1-4
CASSPERVGDEKLFF
>TRBV11-3|TRBJ2-5
CASSLGGAETQYF
>TRBV20-1|TRBJ2-3
CSARLWRLRGVTQYF
>TRBV4-1|TRBJ2-7
CASSHKQGSSYEQYF
>TRBV10-3|TRBJ2-2
CAISDSGTEIAVAAGELFF
>TRBV6-1|TRBJ2-1
CASNSGYNEQFF
>TRBV20-1|TRBJ2-3
CSARVFRDTQYF
>TRBV20-1|TRBJ2-1
CSARDREANEQFF
>TRBV6-2/TRBV6-3|TRBJ2-1
CASSPTSGTNEQFF
>TRBV3-1|TRBJ2-1
CASSQVMSGSGDEQFF
>TRBV7-8|TRBJ2-2
CASSPTEIGELFF
>TRBV3-1|TRBJ2-7
CASSQIAGPGAEQYF
>TRBV7-9|TRBJ1-1
CASSPGPGGPLNTEAFF
>TRBV25-1|TRBJ2-1
CASSEYFSRGRAGEQFF
>TRBV9|TRBJ2-7
CASSPQDRAGKQYF
>TRBV6-1|TRBJ2-2
CASRTTGTGELFF
>TRBV25-1|TRBJ1-6
CASSEWARRARDNSPLHF
>TRBV28|TRBJ2-2
CASSSGRSGTGELFF
>TRBV4-2|TRBJ2-7
CASSQVLAGDRYEQYF
>TRBV5-1|TRBJ2-7
CASSVQGISYEQYF
>TRBV25-1|TRBJ2-7
CAARRGPHEQYF
>TRBV7-8|TRBJ2-3
CASSLGDRGYTQYF
>TRBV6-2/TRBV6-3|TRBJ1-3
CASSEFAAGVGGNTIYF
>TRBV9|TRBJ2-7
CASSVGTSGRIDEQYF
>TRBV7-2|TRBJ2-3
CASSLESGGGPQSGTQYF
>TRBV20-1|TRBJ2-7
CSASGTSGTGSVEQYF
>TRBV25-1|TRBJ2-7
CASSDSRTGPFYEQYF
>TRBV20-1|TRBJ2-1
CSASLTGKGEQFF
>TRBV4-1|TRBJ2-7
CASSHAYTGTASYEQYF
>TRBV7-9|TRBJ2-1
CASSSSPGSTYNEQFF
>TRBV28|TRBJ2-3
CASSFLGEADTQYF
>TRBV18|TRBJ2-1
CASSPTSGSNVVEQFF
>TRBV12-3/TRBV12-4|TRBJ2-2
CASSWLSSAGGELFF
>TRBV11-2|TRBJ2-5
CASSQTGPNQETQYF